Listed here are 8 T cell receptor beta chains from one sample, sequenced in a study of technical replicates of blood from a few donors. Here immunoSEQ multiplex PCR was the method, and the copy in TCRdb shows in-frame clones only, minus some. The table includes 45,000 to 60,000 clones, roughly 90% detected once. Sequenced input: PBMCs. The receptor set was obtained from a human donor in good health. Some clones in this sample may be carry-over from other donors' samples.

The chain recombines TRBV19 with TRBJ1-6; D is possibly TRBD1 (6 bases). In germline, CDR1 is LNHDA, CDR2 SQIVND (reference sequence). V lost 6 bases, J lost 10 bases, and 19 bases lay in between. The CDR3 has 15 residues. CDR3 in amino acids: CASSQIGPTGSPLHF. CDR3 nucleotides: TGTGCCAGTAGCCAGATCGGCCCGACAGGCTCACCCCTCCACTTT. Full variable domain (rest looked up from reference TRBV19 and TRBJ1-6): DGGITQSPKYLFRKEGQNVTLSCEQNLNHDAMYWYRQDPGQGLRLIYYSQIVNDFQKGDIAEGYSVSREKKESFPLTVTSAQKNPTAFYLCASSQIGPTGSPLHFGNGTRLTVT.

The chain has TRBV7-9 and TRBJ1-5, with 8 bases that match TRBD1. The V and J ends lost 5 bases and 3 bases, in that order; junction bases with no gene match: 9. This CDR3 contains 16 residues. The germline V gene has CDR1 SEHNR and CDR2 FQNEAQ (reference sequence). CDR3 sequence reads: CASSPSRQGNNQPQHF. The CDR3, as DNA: TGTGCCAGCAGCCCCTCGCGACAGGGGAACAATCAGCCCCAGCATTTT.

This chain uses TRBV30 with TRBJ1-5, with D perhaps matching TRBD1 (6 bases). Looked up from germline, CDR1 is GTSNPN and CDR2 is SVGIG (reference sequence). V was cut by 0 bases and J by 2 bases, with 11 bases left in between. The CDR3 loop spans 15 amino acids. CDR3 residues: CAWSVKGGGNQPQHF. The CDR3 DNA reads TGTGCCTGGAGTGTAAAAGGGGGTGGCAATCAGCCCCAGCATTTT.

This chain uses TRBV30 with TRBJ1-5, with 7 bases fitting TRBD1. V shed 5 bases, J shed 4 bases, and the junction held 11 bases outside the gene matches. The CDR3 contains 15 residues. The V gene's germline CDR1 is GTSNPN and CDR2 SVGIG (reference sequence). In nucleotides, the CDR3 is TGTGCCTGGCAACCCGGGACAGTCGGGAATCAGCCCCAGCATTTT. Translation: CAWQPGTVGNQPQHF. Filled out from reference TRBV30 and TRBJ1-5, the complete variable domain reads SQTIHQWPATLVQPVGSPLSLECTVEGTSNPNLYWYRQAAGRGLQLLFYSVGIGQISSEVPQNLSASRPQDRQFILSSKKLLLSDSGFYLCAWQPGTVGNQPQHFGDGTRLSIL.

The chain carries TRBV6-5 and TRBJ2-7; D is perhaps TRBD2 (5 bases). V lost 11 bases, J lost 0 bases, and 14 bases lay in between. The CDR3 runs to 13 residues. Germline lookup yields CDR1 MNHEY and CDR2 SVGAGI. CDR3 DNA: TGTGCCGGGAAAAAGCGGTGCTCCTACGAGCAGTACTTC. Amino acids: CAGKKRCSYEQYF.

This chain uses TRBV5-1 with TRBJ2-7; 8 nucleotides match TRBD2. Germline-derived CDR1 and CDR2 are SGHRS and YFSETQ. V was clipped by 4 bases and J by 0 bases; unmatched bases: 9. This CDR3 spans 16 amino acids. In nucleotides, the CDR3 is TGCGCCAGCAGCCCCGGGCGCAGCGGGAGCTCCTACGAGCAGTACTTC. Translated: CASSPGRSGSSYEQYF.

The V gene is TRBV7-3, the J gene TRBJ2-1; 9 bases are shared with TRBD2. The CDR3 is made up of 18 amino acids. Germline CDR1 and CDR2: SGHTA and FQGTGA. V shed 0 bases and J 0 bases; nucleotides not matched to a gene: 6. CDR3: CASSLTPSGGHSYNEQFF. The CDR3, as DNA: TGTGCCAGCAGCTTAACCCCCAGCGGGGGGCACTCCTACAATGAGCAGTTCTTC.

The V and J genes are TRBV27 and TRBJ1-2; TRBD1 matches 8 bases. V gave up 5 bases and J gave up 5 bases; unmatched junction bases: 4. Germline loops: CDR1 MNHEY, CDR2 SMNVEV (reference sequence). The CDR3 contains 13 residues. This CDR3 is CASSTQGEYGYTF. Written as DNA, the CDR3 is TGTGCCAGCAGTACACAGGGGGAGTATGGCTACACCTTC.